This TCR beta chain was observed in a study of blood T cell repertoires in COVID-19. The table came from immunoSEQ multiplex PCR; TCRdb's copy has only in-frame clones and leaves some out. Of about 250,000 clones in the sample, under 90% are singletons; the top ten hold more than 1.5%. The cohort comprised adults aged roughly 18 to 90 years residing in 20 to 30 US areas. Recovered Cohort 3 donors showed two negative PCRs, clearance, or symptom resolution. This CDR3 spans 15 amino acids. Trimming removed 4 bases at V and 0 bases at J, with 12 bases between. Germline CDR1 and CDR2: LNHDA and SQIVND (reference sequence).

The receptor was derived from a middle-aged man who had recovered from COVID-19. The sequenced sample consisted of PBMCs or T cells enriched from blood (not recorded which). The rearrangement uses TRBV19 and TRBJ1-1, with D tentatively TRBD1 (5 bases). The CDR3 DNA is TGTGCCAGTAGTAGCAGGGTTCCCCTGAACACTGAAGCTTTCTTT. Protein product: CASSSRVPLNTEAFF.